Below are 13 T cell receptor beta chains sequenced from a single sample in a study of cytomegalovirus exposure and HLA in healthy donors. Researchers ran the PCR with 60 Vbeta and 13 Jbeta primers. Data came from immunoSEQ multiplex PCR; TCRdb stores just in-frame clones and leaves some out. The sample lists roughly 200,000 clones; around 83% were seen once. The sequenced sample was PBMCs. The receptor source for this set is a man between 35 and 55 years old in good health and CMV-seropositive.

V usage is TRBV10-3 and J usage is TRBJ2-1; 8 bases align to TRBD2. The V gene's germline CDR1 is ENHRY and CDR2 SYGVKD. The CDR3 contains 16 residues. The ends lost 0 bases at V and 4 bases at J; junction bases unmatched: 5. CDR3 amino acids: CAISESPAGAYNEQFF. CDR3 DNA sequence: TGTGCCATCAGTGAGTCCCCAGCGGGAGCATACAATGAGCAGTTCTTC.

The V and J genes are TRBV5-6 and TRBJ2-5; D gene uncertain. The CDR3 consists of 14 residues. V gave up 4 bases and J gave up 4 bases, with 14 bases separating them. Per germline, CDR1 SGHDT and CDR2 YYEEEE. CDR3 nucleotides: TGTGCCAGCAGCCGATATTTACAGCCAGAGACCCAGTACTTC. As protein: CASSRYLQPETQYF. Based on the CDR3 plus reference TRBV5-6 and TRBJ2-5, the full variable domain is DAGVTQSPTHLIKTRGQQVTLRCSPKSGHDTVSWYQQALGQGPQFIFQYYEEEERQRGNFPDRFSGHQFPNYSSELNVNALLLGDSALYLCASSRYLQPETQYFGPGTRLLVL.

The CDR3 sequence: CASNIHRDSEAFF. The CDR3, as DNA: TGTGCCAGCAATATTCACCGGGACAGTGAAGCTTTCTTT. The rearrangement links TRBV27 to TRBJ1-1; 7 nucleotides match TRBD1. Germline values: CDR1 MNHEY, CDR2 SMNVEV (reference sequence). The CDR3 runs to 13 residues. V gave up 7 bases and J gave up 7 bases; unmatched junction bases: 9.

This chain uses TRBV5-6 with TRBJ2-7; 12 bases are shared with TRBD2. Germline CDR1 SGHDT, CDR2 YYEEEE. This CDR3 is 15 amino acids long. V was clipped by 3 bases and J by 3 bases; unmatched bases: 4. In DNA, the CDR3 is TGTGCCAGCAGCTCTCTAGCGGGAGGGTTCTACGAGCAGTACTTC. This encodes CASSSLAGGFYEQYF.

A single count supports this clone. The rearrangement uses TRBV7-2 and TRBJ1-5; D call uncertain. Trimming left V 4 bases short and J 4 bases short, with 11 bases between. Germline CDR1 reads SGHTA; CDR2 reads FQGNSA. The CDR3 loop spans 14 amino acids. The CDR3 here is CASSSGVPNQPQHF. The CDR3 coding sequence is TGTGCCAGCAGCTCGGGAGTACCGAATCAGCCCCAGCATTTT.

A single count supports this clone. The chain carries TRBV11-2 and TRBJ1-2; D unresolved. Trimming cost V 2 bases and J 4 bases, with 20 bases left between them. Germline values: CDR1 SGHAT, CDR2 FQNNGV. This CDR3 region has 17 residues. CDR3 DNA sequence: TGTGCCAGCAGCTTATACCTGCGGTCCGCAAATCCCTATGGCTACACCTTC. Its protein product is CASSLYLRSANPYGYTF. Full variable domain (remainder filled in from reference TRBV11-2 and TRBJ1-2): EAGVAQSPRYKIIEKRQSVAFWCNPISGHATLYWYQQILGQGPKLLIQFQNNGVVDDSQLPKDRFSAERLKGVDSTLKIQPAKLEDSAVYLCASSLYLRSANPYGYTFGSGTRLTVV.

The chain recombines TRBV5-4 with TRBJ1-1; the match to TRBD1 covers 12 bases. Trimming took 4 bases from V and 0 from J; bases not matched to a gene: 4. The germline V gene encodes CDR1 SGHNT and CDR2 YYREEE (reference sequence). This CDR3 has 16 residues. CDR3 residues: CASSTGTGGLNTEAFF. As DNA, the CDR3 is TGTGCCAGCAGCACCGGGACAGGGGGCCTGAACACTGAAGCTTTCTTT.

The chain combines TRBV7-3 with TRBJ1-5; TRBD1 might be the D (5 bases). The CDR3 is made up of 15 amino acids. CDR1 is SGHTA and CDR2 is FQGTGA in the germline V gene. Between the trimmed V and J ends, which lost 5 bases and 4 bases, there was a span of 15 bases. In DNA, the CDR3 is TGTGCCAGCAGCCCACCCGGGACTTTAAATCAGCCCCAGCATTTT. It translates to CASSPPGTLNQPQHF.

The V gene is TRBV21-1, the J gene TRBJ2-3; TRBD1 was called by the table and not checked on the DNA. TRBV21-1 is flagged as a pseudogene. The CDR3 has 15 residues. In nucleotides, the CDR3 is TGTGCCAGCAGCCCAAATTGGGCCCAATTGGGTACGCAGTATTTT. It codes for CASSPNWAQLGTQYF.

The V and J genes are TRBV11-3 and TRBJ2-2; a weak D match, TRBD1 (6 bases). Trimming cost V 5 bases and J 0 bases, with 10 bases left between them. The CDR3 spans 15 residues. Germline V gene lookup returns CDR1 SGHNT and CDR2 YENEEA. CDR3 coding DNA: TGTGCCAGCAGCCTGGACAGTTCGAACACCGGGGAGCTGTTTTTT. Translating gives CASSLDSSNTGELFF. The whole variable domain, remainder taken from reference TRBV11-3 and TRBJ2-2, is EAGVVQSPRYKIIEKKQPVAFWCNPISGHNTLYWYLQNLGQGPELLIRYENEEAVDDSQLPKDRFSAERLKGVDSTLKIQPAELGDSAVYLCASSLDSSNTGELFFGEGSRLTVL.

This rearrangement joins TRBV28 to TRBJ2-1; TRBD2 matches at 14 bases. The V segment lost 7 bases and the J segment 10 bases; nucleotides outside the gene matches: 6. Germline V gene sequence: CDR1 MDHEN, CDR2 SYDVKM. The CDR3 totals 14 residues. Here the CDR3 reads CASTWGLAGVEQFF. The CDR3 DNA reads TGTGCCAGCACCTGGGGACTAGCGGGAGTGGAGCAGTTCTTC.

Written as DNA, the CDR3 is TGTGCCAGCTCACCGTCCTACAGGGGGAGACTGAAGGGGACTGAAGCTTTCTTT. As protein: CASSPSYRGRLKGTEAFF. V and J are TRBV18 and TRBJ1-1, with 8 bases lining up with TRBD1. Germline lookup yields CDR1 KGHSH and CDR2 LQKENI. This CDR3 contains 18 residues. J lost 5 bases, V lost 3 bases, and 17 bases had no gene match.

V is TRBV5-1 and J is TRBJ2-2; D not certain. Germline V gives CDR1 SGHRS, CDR2 YFSETQ. V was clipped by 4 bases and J by 1 base, with 11 bases between them. The length of the CDR3 is 15 residues. The CDR3 DNA is TGCGCCAGCAGCCCGGCTACAGAGAACACCGGGGAGCTGTTTTTT. Translation gives CASSPATENTGELFF.